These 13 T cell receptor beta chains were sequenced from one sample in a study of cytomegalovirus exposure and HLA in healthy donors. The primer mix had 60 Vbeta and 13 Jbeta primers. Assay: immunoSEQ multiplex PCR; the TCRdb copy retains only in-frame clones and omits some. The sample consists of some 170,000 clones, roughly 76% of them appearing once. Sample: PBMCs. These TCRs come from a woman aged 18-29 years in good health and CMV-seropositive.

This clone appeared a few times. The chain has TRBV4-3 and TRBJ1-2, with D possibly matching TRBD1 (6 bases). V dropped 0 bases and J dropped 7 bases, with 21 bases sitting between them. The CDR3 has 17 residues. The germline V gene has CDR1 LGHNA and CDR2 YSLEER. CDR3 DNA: TGCGCCAGCAGCCAAGAACTCCTAGGGACACCGGAGGCTGGCTACACCTTC. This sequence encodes CASSQELLGTPEAGYTF.

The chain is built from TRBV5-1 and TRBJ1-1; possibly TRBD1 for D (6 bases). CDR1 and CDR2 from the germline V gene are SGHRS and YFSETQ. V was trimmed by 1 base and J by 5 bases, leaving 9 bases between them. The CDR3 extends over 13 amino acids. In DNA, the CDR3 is TGCGCCAGCAGCTTGCTAGGGGGAACTGAAGCTTTCTTT. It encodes CASSLLGGTEAFF.

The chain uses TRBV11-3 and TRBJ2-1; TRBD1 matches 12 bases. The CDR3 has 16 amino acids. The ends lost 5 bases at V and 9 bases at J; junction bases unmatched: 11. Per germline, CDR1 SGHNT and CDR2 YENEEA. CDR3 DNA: TGTGCCAGCAGCCCGGGACAGGGGGCCACCGAAGGTGAGCAGTTCTTC. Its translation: CASSPGQGATEGEQFF.

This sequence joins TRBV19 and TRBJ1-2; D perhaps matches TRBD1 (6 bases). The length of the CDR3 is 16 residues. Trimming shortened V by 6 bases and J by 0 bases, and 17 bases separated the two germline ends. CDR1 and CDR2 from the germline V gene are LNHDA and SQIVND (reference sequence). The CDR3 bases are TGTGCCAGTAGCCGACCTAAGGGGGTGGCTAACTATGGCTACACCTTC. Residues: CASSRPKGVANYGYTF.

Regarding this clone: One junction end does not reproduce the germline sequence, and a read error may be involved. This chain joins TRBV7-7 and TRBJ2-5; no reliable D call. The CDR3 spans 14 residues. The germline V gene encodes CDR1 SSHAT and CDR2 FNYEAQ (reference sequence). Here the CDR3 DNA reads TGTGCTAGCAGCTTAGCACTCGGCCAAGAGACCCAGTACTTC. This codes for CASSLALGQETQYF.

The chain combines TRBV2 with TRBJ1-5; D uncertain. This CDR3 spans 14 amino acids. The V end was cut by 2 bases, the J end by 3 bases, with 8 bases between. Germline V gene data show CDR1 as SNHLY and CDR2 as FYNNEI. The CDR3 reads CASSERVINQPQHF. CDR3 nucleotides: TGTGCCAGCAGTGAACGGGTGATCAATCAGCCCCAGCATTTT.

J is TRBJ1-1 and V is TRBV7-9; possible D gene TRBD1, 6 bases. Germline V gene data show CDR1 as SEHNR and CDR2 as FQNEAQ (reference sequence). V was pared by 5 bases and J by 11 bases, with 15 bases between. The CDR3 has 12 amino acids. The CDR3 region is CASSLPGTSAFF. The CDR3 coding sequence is TGTGCCAGCAGCCTCCCCGGGACATCGGCTTTCTTT.

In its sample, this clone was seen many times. CDR3 in amino acids: CASSQELAGRTGELFF. The CDR3 coding sequence is TGCGCCAGCAGCCAAGAACTAGCGGGGAGGACCGGGGAGCTGTTTTTT. This chain uses TRBV4-3 with TRBJ2-2, with 10 bases matching TRBD2. The germline V gene has CDR1 LGHNA and CDR2 YSLEER. The CDR3 is 16 residues long. V was pared by 0 bases and J by 5 bases, with 3 bases of the junction left unmatched.

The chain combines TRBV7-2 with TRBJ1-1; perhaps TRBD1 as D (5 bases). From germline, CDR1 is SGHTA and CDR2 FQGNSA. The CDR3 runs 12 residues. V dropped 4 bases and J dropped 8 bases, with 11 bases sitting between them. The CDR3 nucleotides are TGTGCCAGCAGCTCTAAAAGGACAGAAGCTTTCTTT. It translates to CASSSKRTEAFF.

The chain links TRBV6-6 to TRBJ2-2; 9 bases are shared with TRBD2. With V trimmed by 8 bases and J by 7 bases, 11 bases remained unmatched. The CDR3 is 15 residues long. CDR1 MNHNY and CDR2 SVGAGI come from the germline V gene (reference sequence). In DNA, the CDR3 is TGTGCCAGCTTAGCGGGGGCCTACCGGGGCGGGGAGCTGTTTTTT. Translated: CASLAGAYRGGELFF.

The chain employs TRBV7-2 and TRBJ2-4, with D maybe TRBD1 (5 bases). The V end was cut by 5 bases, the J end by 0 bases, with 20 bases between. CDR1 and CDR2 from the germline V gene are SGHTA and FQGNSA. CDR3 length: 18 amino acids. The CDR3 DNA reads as TGTGCCAGCAGCAACCTAGGTTTGGGGCCGGGAGCCAAAAACATTCAGTACTTC. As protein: CASSNLGLGPGAKNIQYF. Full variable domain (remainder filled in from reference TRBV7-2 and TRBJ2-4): GAGVSQSPSNKVTEKGKDVELRCDPISGHTALYWYRQSLGQGLEFLIYFQGNSAPDKSGLPSDRFSAERTGGSVSTLTIQRTQQEDSAVYLCASSNLGLGPGAKNIQYFGAGTRLSVL.

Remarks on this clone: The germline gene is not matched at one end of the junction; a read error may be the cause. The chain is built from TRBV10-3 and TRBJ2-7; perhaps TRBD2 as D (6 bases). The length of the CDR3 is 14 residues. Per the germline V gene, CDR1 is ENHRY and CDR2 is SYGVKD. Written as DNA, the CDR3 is TGTGCCGTCAGTGAGTCCGGGGGCTCCTACGAGCAGTACTTC. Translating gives CAVSESGGSYEQYF.

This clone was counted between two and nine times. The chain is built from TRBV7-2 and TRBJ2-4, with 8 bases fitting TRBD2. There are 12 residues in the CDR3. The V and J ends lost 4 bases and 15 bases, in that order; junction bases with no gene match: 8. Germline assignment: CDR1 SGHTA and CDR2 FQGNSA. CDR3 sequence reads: CASSSLAGRGYF. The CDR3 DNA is TGTGCCAGCAGCTCCTTAGCGGGGAGGGGGTACTTC.